This record covers a single TCR beta chain. This sample is drawn from a study of blood T cell repertoires in COVID-19. Study background: Researchers got acute and convalescent COVID-19 samples from the United States, Italy and Spain. PBMCs, B-cell-depleted T cells, or T cells were the source of the cDNA or gDNA that made up the material.

Authors' data handling: Amplification with reference gene primers provided the estimates of nucleated cell counts. Generated by immunoSEQ multiplex PCR, the TCRdb table keeps only in-frame clones and is missing some. That table furnishes V, J and clone size, whereas the DNA furnished D and trimming. The sample has 75,000 to 95,000 clones, 88% seen once. This clonotype was obtained from a human donor in a cohort sampled during active COVID-19. The sequenced sample was peripheral blood.

Written as DNA, the CDR3 is TGTGCCAGTAGTGTTAGCGGGAACACCGGGGAGCTGTTTTTT. Amino acid sequence: CASSVSGNTGELFF. The rearrangement joins TRBV19 to TRBJ2-2, with D perhaps matching TRBD2 (6 bases). This CDR3 is built from 14 residues. Germline CDR1 is LNHDA and CDR2 is SQIVND (reference sequence). The germline V and J ends were trimmed by 5 bases and 1 base, with 8 bases remaining between them.